This is a list of T cell receptor beta chains from one sample in a study of cytomegalovirus exposure and HLA in healthy donors. Libraries were prepared by immunoSEQ multiplex PCR; TCRdb keeps only in-frame clonotypes and omits some of them. Among around 150,000 clones, 68% were seen once, and the ten largest hold around 2.8%. Sequencing was done on a sample of PBMCs. All receptors come from a woman in her thirties or forties in good health and CMV-seropositive. The CDR3 runs from the conserved cysteine through the conserved F or W. The order of the fields is CDR3 length, V gene, J gene, CDR3 protein.

len: 16; v_gene: TRBV28; j_gene: TRBJ2-4; CDR3aa: CASSSQGAPQANIQYF
len: 16; v_gene: TRBV5-1; j_gene: TRBJ2-7; CDR3aa: CASSTSKQFSSYEQYF
len: 15; v_gene: TRBV5-6; j_gene: TRBJ1-3; CDR3aa: CASSLARVAGNTIYF
len: 14; v_gene: TRBV19; j_gene: TRBJ1-6; CDR3aa: CASSPGSPPSPLHF
len: 14; v_gene: TRBV18; j_gene: TRBJ1-5; CDR3aa: CASSPGTGDQPQHF
len: 15; v_gene: TRBV4-3; j_gene: TRBJ2-2; CDR3aa: CASGPGGLSAGELFF
len: 14; v_gene: TRBV5-8; j_gene: TRBJ2-5; CDR3aa: CASSLGRGQETQYF
len: 17; v_gene: TRBV13; j_gene: TRBJ2-3; CDR3aa: CASSPTRTDPSTDTQYF
len: 11; v_gene: TRBV20-1; j_gene: TRBJ1-4; CDR3aa: CSGGRAAELFF
len: 13; v_gene: TRBV5-1; j_gene: TRBJ1-3; CDR3aa: CASSTDFGNTIYF
len: 14; v_gene: TRBV25-1; j_gene: TRBJ2-7; CDR3aa: CASSEYYGRYEQYF
len: 16; v_gene: TRBV15; j_gene: TRBJ2-7; CDR3aa: CATSRDAASGRYEQYF
len: 14; v_gene: TRBV6-1; j_gene: TRBJ1-2; CDR3aa: CASRSAGQGYGYTF
len: 15; v_gene: TRBV7-2; j_gene: TRBJ1-4; CDR3aa: CASSLWGTGAEKLFF
len: 16; v_gene: TRBV19; j_gene: TRBJ2-2; CDR3aa: CASSPRAGGTTGELFF
len: 16; v_gene: TRBV4-2; j_gene: TRBJ2-3; CDR3aa: CASSQAYGGDTDTQYF
len: 15; v_gene: TRBV7-2; j_gene: TRBJ1-1; CDR3aa: CASSWDRGRFTEAFF
len: 13; v_gene: TRBV7-9; j_gene: TRBJ2-2; CDR3aa: CASSRGVIGELFF
len: 16; v_gene: TRBV7-9; j_gene: TRBJ1-1; CDR3aa: CASSLGLTGGVAEAFF
len: 12; v_gene: TRBV9; j_gene: TRBJ2-2; CDR3aa: CASSVAGGELFF
len: 12; v_gene: TRBV27; j_gene: TRBJ1-2; CDR3aa: CASSFGGLGYTF
len: 14; v_gene: TRBV19; j_gene: TRBJ2-3; CDR3aa: CASRGLANTDTQYF
len: 16; v_gene: TRBV27; j_gene: TRBJ2-7; CDR3aa: CASRLGATGFSYEQYF
len: 16; v_gene: TRBV4-1; j_gene: TRBJ2-2; CDR3aa: CASSQEQGGTTGELFF
len: 15; v_gene: TRBV29-1; j_gene: TRBJ1-2; CDR3aa: CSVGAPDRDDYGYTF
len: 16; v_gene: TRBV9; j_gene: TRBJ2-5; CDR3aa: CASTRGGAGGHETQYF
len: 16; v_gene: TRBV19; j_gene: TRBJ2-3; CDR3aa: CASSRNLAGETDTQYF
len: 19; v_gene: TRBV4-1; j_gene: TRBJ1-2; CDR3aa: CASSPILKNRQDVRSGYTF
len: 12; v_gene: TRBV28; j_gene: -; CDR3aa: CASIYPGGEQYF
len: 14; v_gene: TRBV11-2; j_gene: TRBJ2-7; CDR3aa: CASSPLAGGYEQYF
len: 16; v_gene: TRBV11-2; j_gene: TRBJ2-3; CDR3aa: CASSVGLAGSTDTQYF
len: 14; v_gene: TRBV9; j_gene: TRBJ1-6; CDR3aa: CASSVRQYNSPLHF
len: 14; v_gene: TRBV7-2; j_gene: TRBJ2-1; CDR3aa: CASRPASSYNEQFF
len: 12; v_gene: TRBV27; j_gene: TRBJ2-7; CDR3aa: CASSAGVYEQYF
len: 16; v_gene: TRBV5-3; j_gene: TRBJ1-4; CDR3aa: CARSLAPRGGEEKLFF
len: 15; v_gene: TRBV7-3; j_gene: TRBJ2-1; CDR3aa: CASSLTGEGYNEQFF